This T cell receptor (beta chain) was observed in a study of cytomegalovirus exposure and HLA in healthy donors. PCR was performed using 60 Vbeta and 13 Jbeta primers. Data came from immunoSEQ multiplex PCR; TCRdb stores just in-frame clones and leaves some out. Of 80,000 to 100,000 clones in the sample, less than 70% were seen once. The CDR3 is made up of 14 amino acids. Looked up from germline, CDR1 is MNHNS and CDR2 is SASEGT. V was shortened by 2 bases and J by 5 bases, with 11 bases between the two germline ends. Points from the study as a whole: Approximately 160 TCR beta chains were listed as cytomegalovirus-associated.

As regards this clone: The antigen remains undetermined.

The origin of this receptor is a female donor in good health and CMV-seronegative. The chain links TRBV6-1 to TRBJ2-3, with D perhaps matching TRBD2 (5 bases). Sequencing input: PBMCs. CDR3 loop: CASSENAGRDTQYF. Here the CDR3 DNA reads TGTGCCAGCAGTGAAAACGCGGGCCGAGATACGCAGTATTTT.